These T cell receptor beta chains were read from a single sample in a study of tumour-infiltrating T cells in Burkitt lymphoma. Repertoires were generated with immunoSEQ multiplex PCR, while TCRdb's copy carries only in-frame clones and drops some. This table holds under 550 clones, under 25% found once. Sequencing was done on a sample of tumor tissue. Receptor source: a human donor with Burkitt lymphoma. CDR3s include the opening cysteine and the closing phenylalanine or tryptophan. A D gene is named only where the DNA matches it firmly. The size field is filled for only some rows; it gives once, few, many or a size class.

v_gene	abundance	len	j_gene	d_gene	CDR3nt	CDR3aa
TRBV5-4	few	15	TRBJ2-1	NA	TGTGCCAGCAGCTTGGGCAGAGGGGGCTACAATGAGCAGTTCTTC	CASSLGRGGYNEQFF
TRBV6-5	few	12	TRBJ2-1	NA	TGTGCCAGCAGTTACTCGATCGGGGAGCAGTTCTTC	CASSYSIGEQFF
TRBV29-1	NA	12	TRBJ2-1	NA	TGCAGCGGCCGGGACGGTGGCAATGAGCAGTTCTTC	CSGRDGGNEQFF
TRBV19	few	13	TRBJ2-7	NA	TGTGCCAGTAGTATCCGGGGGGCGGTCGAGCAGTACTTC	CASSIRGAVEQYF
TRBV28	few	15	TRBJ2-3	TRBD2	TGTGCCAGCAGTACCTTAGCGGGAGCCGCAGGTACGCAGTATTTT	CASSTLAGAAGTQYF
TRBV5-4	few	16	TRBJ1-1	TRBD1	TGTGCCAGCAGCTTAAACCAGGGGGCGCCTGGCACTGAAGCTTTCTTT	CASSLNQGAPGTEAFF
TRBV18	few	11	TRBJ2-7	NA	TGTGCCAGCTCACTCGGCTACGAGCAGTACTTC	CASSLGYEQYF
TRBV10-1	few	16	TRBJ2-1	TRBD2	TGCGCCAGCAGTGAGACTAGCGGGAAGTTCTACAATGAGCAGTTCTTC	CASSETSGKFYNEQFF
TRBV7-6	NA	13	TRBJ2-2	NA	TGTGCCAGCAGCCCAAGGGGGACAGGGGAGCTGTTTTTT	CASSPRGTGELFF
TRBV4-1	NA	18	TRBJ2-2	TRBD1	TGCGCCAGCAGCCAAGGGGGCAGGGGGATAAGAAACACCGGGGAGCTGTTTTTT	CASSQGGRGIRNTGELFF
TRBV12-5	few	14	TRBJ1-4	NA	TGTGCTAGTGGTAAACAGGCAACTAATGAAAAACTGTTTTTT	CASGKQATNEKLFF
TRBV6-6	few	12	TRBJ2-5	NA	TGTGCCAGCAGTTACTCGGCGGAGACCCAGTACTTC	CASSYSAETQYF
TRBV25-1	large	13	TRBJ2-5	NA	TGTGCCAGCAGTGAGGCAGGGACTGAGACCCAGTACTTC	CASSEAGTETQYF
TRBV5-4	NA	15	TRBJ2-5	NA	TGTGCCAGCAGTGAACTGACCCAGGGTAGAGAGACCCAGTACTTC	CASSELTQGRETQYF
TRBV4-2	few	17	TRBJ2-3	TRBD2	TGTGCCAGCAGCGCCCGACTAGCGATAGACAGCACAGATACGCAGTATTTT	CASSARLAIDSTDTQYF
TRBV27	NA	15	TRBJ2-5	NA	TGTGCCAGCAGTGAACTGACCCAGGGTAGAGAGACCCAGTACTTC	CASSELTQGRETQYF